This TCR beta chain was found in a study of blood T cell repertoires in COVID-19. Across the study: The analysed material was cDNA or gDNA that came from T cells, B-cell-depleted T cells, or PBMCs.

Profiled with immunoSEQ multiplex PCR; TCRdb holds only in-frame clones, not every one. The table includes roughly 400,000 clones, approximately 91% detected once. V dropped 4 bases and J dropped 2; count of bases not matched to a gene: 8. The CDR3 runs 15 residues. Germline lookup yields CDR1 SGHNT and CDR2 YYREEE (reference sequence). Recruits, aged about 18 to 95 years, lived in 20 to 30 US areas. Allocation to cohorts depended on clinical history reported by the participants. Within the 2 weeks before study entry, each person in the exposed group met a COVID-19 case. This clonotype originated in a woman aged 18 to 35 who had been exposed to COVID-19. The specimen was PBMCs or T cells enriched from blood (not recorded which). The genes are TRBV5-4 and TRBJ2-5; 7 nucleotides align to TRBD1. CDR3 coding DNA: TGTGCCAGCAGCCCAACAGGGGCTCCACAAGAGACCCAGTACTTC. Its protein product is CASSPTGAPQETQYF.